The 15 T cell receptor beta chains given below trace back to one sample, sequenced in a study of blood T cell repertoires in COVID-19. Method: immunoSEQ multiplex PCR; TCRdb's copy keeps in-frame clones and lacks some. The data hold around 250,000 clones, with roughly four fifths observed a single time. Input material: peripheral blood. All receptors derive from a young woman with acute or convalescent COVID-19.

The chain recombines TRBV6-2 or TRBV6-3 with TRBJ1-2; perhaps TRBD1 as D (6 bases). The CDR3 loop spans 15 amino acids. Germline V lookup: CDR1 MNHEY, CDR2 SVGEGT. Trimming took off 2 bases at V and 3 bases at J, with 13 bases between the two ends. CDR3 sequence reads: CASSYPGQPYYGYTF. In nucleotides, the CDR3 is TGTGCCAGCAGTTACCCAGGACAGCCCTACTATGGCTACACCTTC.

This chain connects TRBV28 to TRBJ2-1, with a tentative D call TRBD2 (6 bases). The CDR3 spans 15 residues. Germline CDR1 reads MDHEN; CDR2 reads SYDVKM. V lost 7 bases, J lost 0 bases, and 13 bases lay in between. Here the CDR3 reads CASMEGSVSYNEQFF. As DNA, the CDR3 is TGTGCCAGCATGGAGGGGAGTGTCTCCTACAATGAGCAGTTCTTC.

The chain couples TRBV5-4 to TRBJ2-6, with 8 bases that match TRBD1. J gave up 0 bases and V 4 bases, and 6 bases lay outside the gene matches. CDR3 size: 17 residues. Looked up from germline, CDR1 is SGHNT and CDR2 is YYREEE (reference sequence). CDR3 region: CASSRDRSYSGANVLTF. CDR3 coding DNA: TGTGCCAGCAGCAGGGACAGGAGCTACTCTGGGGCCAACGTCCTGACTTTC. Combining the CDR3 with reference TRBV5-4 and TRBJ2-6 gives the whole variable domain ETGVTQSPTHLIKTRGQQVTLRCSSQSGHNTVSWYQQALGQGPQFIFQYYREEENGRGNFPPRFSGLQFPNYSSELNVNALELDDSALYLCASSRDRSYSGANVLTFGAGSRLTVL.

The chain has TRBV14 and TRBJ2-5; TRBD1 agrees at 7 bases. This CDR3 region has 15 residues. The V gene's germline CDR1 is SGHDN and CDR2 FVKESK. Trimming at V came to 3 bases and at J to 2 bases, leaving 6 bases not matched to a gene. In DNA, the CDR3 is TGTGCCAGCAGCCAGAGGACAGGAATTCAAGAGACCCAGTACTTC. It translates to CASSQRTGIQETQYF.

V and J are TRBV9 and TRBJ1-1, with TRBD1 matching 9 bases. The ends lost 5 bases at V and 4 bases at J; junction bases unmatched: 12. CDR1 and CDR2 (germline): SGDLS, YYNGEE. The CDR3 is 16 residues long. The CDR3 DNA follows: TGTGCCAGCAGACCAGTGTCCGGGACAGGGATCACTGAAGCTTTCTTT. This translates into CASRPVSGTGITEAFF. Variable domain in full (rest from reference TRBV9 and TRBJ1-1): DSGVTQTPKHLITATGQRVTLRCSPRSGDLSVYWYQQSLDQGLQFLIQYYNGEERAKGNILERFSAQQFPDLHSELNLSSLELGDSALYFCASRPVSGTGITEAFFGQGTRLTVV.

V gene TRBV4-1 combines with J gene TRBJ1-2; TRBD1 might be the D (6 bases). V was clipped by 5 bases and J by 3 bases, with 13 bases between them. This CDR3 region has 14 residues. Germline values: CDR1 MGHRA, CDR2 YSYEKL. The CDR3 sequence: CASSVQGTDYGYTF. CDR3 DNA sequence: TGCGCCAGCAGCGTCCAGGGGACGGACTATGGCTACACCTTC.

About this clone itself: The identical CDR3 is also encoded by other nucleotide sequences in the sample. The genes are TRBV3-1 (or the pseudogene TRBV3-2) and TRBJ2-3, with 8 bases identical to TRBD2. Unmatched junction bases numbered 5, after V lost 3 bases and J lost 3 bases. The CDR3 length is 15 residues. Germline CDR1 is LGHDT and CDR2 is YNNKEL (reference sequence). CDR3 sequence: CASSQAGGGTDTQYF. The CDR3, as DNA: TGTGCCAGCAGCCAGGCGGGAGGAGGTACAGATACGCAGTATTTT.

The chain combines TRBV19 with TRBJ1-4; 8 bases agree with TRBD1. The CDR3 has 16 residues. Per the germline V gene, CDR1 is LNHDA and CDR2 is SQIVND (reference sequence). J lost 0 bases, V lost 5 bases, and 5 bases had no gene match. The CDR3 sequence: CASSPRQGPTNEKLFF. In DNA, the CDR3 is TGTGCCAGTAGTCCCCGACAGGGGCCAACTAATGAAAAACTGTTTTTT.

The rearrangement joins TRBV20-1 to TRBJ2-7; D uncertain. Trimming left V 0 bases short and J 5 bases short, with 2 bases between. CDR1 and CDR2 (germline): DFQATT, SNEGSKA (reference sequence). This CDR3 has 10 residues. CDR3 amino acids: CSARDDEQYF. CDR3 DNA sequence: TGCAGTGCTAGAGACGACGAGCAGTACTTC.

The V gene is TRBV18, the J gene TRBJ1-5; the match to TRBD1 covers 8 bases. CDR3 length equals 15 residues. Per the germline V gene, CDR1 is KGHSH and CDR2 is LQKENI. The junction had 3 bases not matched to a gene; V was cut back by 0 bases and J by 5 bases. For the CDR3, the DNA is TGTGCCAGCTCACCACCGACAGGGGCGTATCAGCCCCAGCATTTT. Residues: CASSPPTGAYQPQHF.

This clone was counted a few times. This chain uses TRBV27 with TRBJ2-1, with D uncertain. This CDR3 is built from 14 residues. V was shortened by 0 bases and J by 6 bases, with 9 bases between the two germline ends. Germline loops: CDR1 MNHEY, CDR2 SMNVEV (reference sequence). The CDR3 DNA follows: TGTGCCAGCAGTTTATCAGTAGCAACCAATGAGCAGTTCTTC. Amino acid sequence: CASSLSVATNEQFF.

The V call is TRBV6-2 or TRBV6-3, the J call TRBJ2-1; D is unclear. CDR3 size: 15 residues. Germline loops: CDR1 MNHEY, CDR2 SVGEGT. Trimming stripped 0 bases from V and 8 bases from J, with 14 bases between. The CDR3 region has the DNA TGTGCCAGCAGTTACTCACCGGTATTTGCGGATGAGCAGTTCTTC. Residues: CASSYSPVFADEQFF.

The chain employs TRBV29-1 and TRBJ2-1; 11 bases fit TRBD2. V shed 6 bases, J shed 6 bases, and the junction held 7 bases outside the gene matches. CDR3 length equals 14 residues. Germline V CDR1 and CDR2: SQVTM, ANQGSEA. Here the CDR3 DNA reads TGCAGCGTCATTAGCGGGAGGGCGTCCAATGAGCAGTTCTTC. Amino acids: CSVISGRASNEQFF.

The rearrangement links TRBV5-1 to TRBJ2-3; 7 bases agree with TRBD1. The ends lost 1 base at V and 4 bases at J; junction bases unmatched: 3. Germline V CDR1 and CDR2: SGHRS, YFSETQ. The CDR3 spans 14 residues. The CDR3 coding sequence is TGCGCCAGCAGCTTGCAGGGGGACCCAGATACGCAGTATTTT. This translates into CASSLQGDPDTQYF.

The chain's CDR3 is CASSGRQGTMNTEAFF. The DNA for the CDR3 is TGTGCCAGCAGTGGACGACAGGGGACCATGAACACTGAAGCTTTCTTT. This rearrangement joins TRBV6-2 or TRBV6-3 to TRBJ1-1, with TRBD1 matching 8 bases. The CDR3 sequence is 16 residues long. V gave up 5 bases and J gave up 0 bases; unmatched junction bases: 8. Germline loops: CDR1 MNHEY, CDR2 SVGEGT.